Shown below are 19 T cell receptor beta chains from a single sample sequenced in a study of patients and donors after allogeneic stem cell transplantation. MiXCR, run by TCRdb on the RT-PCR reads, gives a single entry per CDR3 protein. Seen here are 110,000 or so distinct CDR3 sequences, roughly 35% observed once, and the top ten hold 27%. The specimen was blood, either unsorted or a sorted T cell fraction (not recorded which). Source of these receptors: a human donor who was either an allogeneic HSCT recipient or a stem cell or donor lymphocyte infusion donor (not recorded which). It is not recorded whose cells these are; they may come from a transplant donor.

This chain connects TRBV12-3 or TRBV12-4 to TRBJ1-3; D perhaps matches TRBD1 (5 bases). V lost 5 bases to trimming and J lost 10 bases, with 6 bases between them. This CDR3 is built from 10 residues. CDR3 sequence (DNA): TGTGCCAGCAGTGGGGGGACCATATATTTT. It encodes CASSGGTIYF.

This chain links TRBV19 with TRBJ1-5, with 7 bases identical to TRBD1. Germline loops: CDR1 LNHDA, CDR2 SQIVND (reference sequence). The CDR3 is 15 amino acids. J was trimmed by 5 bases and V by 6 bases; bases with no gene match: 10. For the CDR3, the DNA is TGTGCCAGTAGGGCCTCAGGACAGGTCGATCAGCCCCAGCATTTT. Protein: CASRASGQVDQPQHF.

A few counts support this clonotype. The V gene is TRBV10-2, the J gene TRBJ1-1, with 8 bases aligning to TRBD1. Trimming at V came to 5 bases and at J to 2 bases, leaving 7 bases not matched to a gene. Germline V gene sequence: CDR1 WSHSY, CDR2 SAAADI. The CDR3 consists of 15 residues. The CDR3 DNA sequence: TGCGCCAGCAGTCAAAGACAGGGGCTTAACACTGAAGCTTTCTTT. This codes for CASSQRQGLNTEAFF.

This clonotype was seen only a few times. The junction differs from germline at one of its ends, possibly a read error. The chain is built from TRBV30 and TRBJ2-7; D might be TRBD2 (6 bases). The germline V gene has CDR1 GTSNPN and CDR2 SVGIG (reference sequence). The CDR3 covers 12 residues. The DNA of the CDR3 is TGTGCCGGGAAGATGGGGGGTCCCGTGGCGCACTTC. This codes for CAGKMGGPVAHF.

The chain couples TRBV19 to TRBJ1-2; D gene ambiguous. Germline V gene lookup returns CDR1 LNHDA and CDR2 SQIVND (reference sequence). CDR3 length: 14 amino acids. Trimming left V 0 bases short and J 9 bases short, with 14 bases between. The CDR3 reads CASSIDLRRERYTF. The CDR3 DNA is TGTGCCAGTAGTATAGATCTCCGTAGGGAACGCTACACCTTC.

V is TRBV29-1 and J is TRBJ2-5, with no clear D. The CDR3 is made up of 12 amino acids. The V end lost 1 base, the J end lost 5 bases, and 8 bases lay between the germline ends. Germline V gene lookup returns CDR1 SQVTM and CDR2 ANQGSEA. The CDR3 reads CSVEGRRETQYF. CDR3 nucleotides: TGCAGCGTTGAAGGGCGGCGGGAGACCCAGTACTTC.

The genes are TRBV5-1 and TRBJ2-3, with 11 nucleotides matching TRBD1. The CDR3 consists of 16 residues. Per germline, CDR1 SGHRS and CDR2 YFSETQ. J gave up 3 bases and V 3 bases, and 6 bases lay outside the gene matches. CDR3 region: CASSYGGQGETDTQYF. CDR3 DNA sequence: TGCGCCAGCAGCTATGGGGGACAGGGGGAAACAGATACGCAGTATTTT.

This chain connects TRBV6-7 to TRBJ2-7; D might be TRBD2 (5 bases). TRBV6-7 is marked as an open reading frame, function uncertain. The CDR3 spans 16 residues. Deletions cut 4 bases from V and 0 bases from J, with 16 bases between. CDR3 in DNA: TGTGCCAGCAGTTTCCTCCCGGGGAAAAGCTCCTACGAGCAGTACTTC. Its protein product is CASSFLPGKSSYEQYF.

This chain links TRBV18 with TRBJ2-1; TRBD2 matches at 9 bases. This CDR3 is 16 amino acids long. V trimming: 1 base; J trimming: 0 bases; junction bases outside the gene matches: 1. Germline lookup yields CDR1 KGHSH and CDR2 LQKENI. In DNA, the CDR3 is TGTGCCAGCTCACCACTTAGCGGGAGCTCCTACAATGAGCAGTTCTTC. This encodes CASSPLSGSSYNEQFF. The variable domain in full, with the rest retrieved from reference TRBV18 and TRBJ2-1, is NAGVMQNPRHLVRRRGQEARLRCSPMKGHSHVYWYRQLPEEGLKFMVYLQKENIIDESGMPKERFSAEFPKEGPSILRIQQVVRGDSAAYFCASSPLSGSSYNEQFFGPGTRLTVL.

This rearrangement joins TRBV20-1 to TRBJ1-1; TRBD1 matches 7 bases. The V gene's germline CDR1 is DFQATT and CDR2 SNEGSKA (reference sequence). This CDR3 comprises 17 residues. For the CDR3, the DNA is TGCAGAACTCACCGACCTACCCCGGGACAGACGAACACTGAAGCTTTCTTT. This codes for CRTHRPTPGQTNTEAFF.

The chain links TRBV6-1 to TRBJ2-1, with D perhaps matching TRBD2 (5 bases). CDR3 length: 15 residues. V shed 6 bases and J shed 6 bases, with 18 bases lying between them. The germline gives CDR1 MNHNS, CDR2 SASEGT. CDR3 DNA sequence: TGTGCCAGCAGCACCTGGGAGTCTGGATTCAATGAGCAGTTCTTC. Protein product: CASSTWESGFNEQFF.

The chain is built from TRBV3-1 and TRBJ2-7; D is uncertain. This CDR3 contains 11 residues. CDR1 is LGHDT, CDR2 YNNKEL, per germline (reference sequence). V shed 1 base and J shed 5 bases, with 3 bases lying between them. CDR3 DNA sequence: TGTGCCAGCAGCCAAGTCAACGAGCAGTACTTC. It encodes CASSQVNEQYF.

A few counts support this clonotype. This chain connects TRBV27 to TRBJ2-7; no clear D. Trimming removed 5 bases from V and 7 bases from J, with 15 bases in between. Germline V gene sequence: CDR1 MNHEY, CDR2 SMNVEV (reference sequence). CDR3 length: 13 residues. The CDR3 is CASSLRPFWEQYF. The CDR3 DNA reads TGTGCCAGCAGTCTCCGACCCTTTTGGGAGCAGTACTTC.

The chain couples TRBV5-1 to TRBJ2-7; tentatively, D is TRBD1 or TRBD2 (5 bases each). Deletions cut 4 bases from V and 2 bases from J, with 13 bases between. Germline CDR1 is SGHRS and CDR2 is YFSETQ. There are 14 residues in the CDR3. The CDR3 DNA follows: TGCGCCAGCAGCCCGGGACGGTCCACCTACGAGCAGTACTTC. Amino acids: CASSPGRSTYEQYF.

J is TRBJ1-1 and V is TRBV12-3 or TRBV12-4; D may be TRBD1 (6 bases). Deletions cut 6 bases from V and 4 bases from J, with 9 bases between. The CDR3 spans 12 residues. The CDR3 DNA is TGTGCCAGCAGAACAGGGCCCACTGAAGCTTTCTTT. It translates to CASRTGPTEAFF.

This clonotype has only a few counts. V usage is TRBV11-2 and J usage is TRBJ1-3, with a tentative D call TRBD1 (5 bases). The CDR3 is 18 residues long. CDR1 is SGHAT, CDR2 FQNNGV, per germline. V gave up 5 bases and J gave up 0 bases, with 20 bases separating them. CDR3 in amino acids: CASSPGVRQYFSGNTIYF. The CDR3 DNA reads as TGTGCCAGCAGCCCGGGGGTCAGACAGTACTTCTCTGGAAACACCATATATTTT.

V gene TRBV18 combines with J gene TRBJ2-1, with D uncertain. Germline-derived CDR1 and CDR2 are KGHSH and LQKENI. The CDR3 length is 14 residues. The V end was cut by 5 bases, the J end by 6 bases, with 14 bases between. The CDR3 spells CASSGAITGNEQFF. The CDR3 nucleotides read TGTGCCAGCTCAGGCGCAATTACTGGCAATGAGCAGTTCTTC.

The chain uses TRBV28 and TRBJ2-1; 7 positions match TRBD1. The CDR3 contains 14 residues. The trim removed 4 bases at V and 5 bases at J, leaving 5 bases unmatched. Germline lookup yields CDR1 MDHEN and CDR2 SYDVKM. This CDR3 is CASSSRQGHNEQFF. DNA for the CDR3: TGTGCCAGCAGTTCCCGACAGGGACACAATGAGCAGTTCTTC.

This clonotype showed up many times. The rearrangement joins TRBV6-2 or TRBV6-3 to TRBJ2-1; no firm D call. The CDR3 is 15 residues long. CDR1 is MNHEY, CDR2 SVGEGT, per germline. Trimming took 5 bases from V and 5 from J, leaving 16 bases between them. CDR3 residues: CASSPFGERNNEQFF. In DNA form, the CDR3 reads TGTGCCAGCAGTCCTTTTGGCGAGAGGAACAATGAGCAGTTCTTC.